This TCR beta chain was sequenced during a study of cytomegalovirus exposure and HLA in healthy donors. The CDR3 runs to 16 residues. Findings and caveats of the study: Using a false discovery rate of 0.05, a later analysis showed that 15,000 to 20,000 TCR beta sequences were associated with HLA alleles.

As regards this clone: The antigen remains undetermined.

The study ran its PCR with 60 Vbeta and 13 Jbeta primers. TCRdb keeps only in-frame clones here, not all; method: immunoSEQ multiplex PCR. Of 95,000 to 120,000 clones listed, 74% are singletons. The specimen was PBMCs. This chain links TRBV21-1 with TRBJ2-1; the table assigns TRBD1, which was not confirmed against the DNA. TRBV21-1 is noted as a pseudogene. The receptor's source is a middle-aged woman in good health and CMV-seropositive. Here the CDR3 reads CASSNLRTGNYNEQFF. The CDR3 DNA is TGTGCCAGCAGCAATTTGCGGACAGGGAACTACAATGAGCAGTTCTTC.